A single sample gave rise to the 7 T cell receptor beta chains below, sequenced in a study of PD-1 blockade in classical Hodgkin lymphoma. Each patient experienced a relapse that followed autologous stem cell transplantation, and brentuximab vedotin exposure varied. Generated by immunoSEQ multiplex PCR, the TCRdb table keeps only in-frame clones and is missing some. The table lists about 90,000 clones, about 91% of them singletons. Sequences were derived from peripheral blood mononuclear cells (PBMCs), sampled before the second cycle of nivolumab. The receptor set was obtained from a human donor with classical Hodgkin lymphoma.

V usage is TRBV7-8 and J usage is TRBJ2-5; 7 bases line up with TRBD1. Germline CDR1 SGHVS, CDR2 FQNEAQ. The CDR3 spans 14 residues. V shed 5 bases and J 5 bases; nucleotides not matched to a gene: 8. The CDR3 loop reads CASSRGQVVETQYF. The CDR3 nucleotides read TGTGCCAGCAGCAGAGGACAGGTAGTGGAGACCCAGTACTTC.

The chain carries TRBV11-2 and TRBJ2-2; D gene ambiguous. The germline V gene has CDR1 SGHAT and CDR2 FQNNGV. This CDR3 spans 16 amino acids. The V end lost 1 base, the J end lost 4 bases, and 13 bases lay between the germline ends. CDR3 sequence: CASSLGMKAITGELFF. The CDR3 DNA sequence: TGTGCCAGCAGCTTAGGTATGAAGGCGATCACCGGGGAGCTGTTTTTT.

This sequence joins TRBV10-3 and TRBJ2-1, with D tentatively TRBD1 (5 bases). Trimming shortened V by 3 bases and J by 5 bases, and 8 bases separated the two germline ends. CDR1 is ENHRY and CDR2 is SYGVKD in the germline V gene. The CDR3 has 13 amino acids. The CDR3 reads CAISDPQDNEQFF. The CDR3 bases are TGTGCCATCAGTGATCCACAGGACAATGAGCAGTTCTTC.

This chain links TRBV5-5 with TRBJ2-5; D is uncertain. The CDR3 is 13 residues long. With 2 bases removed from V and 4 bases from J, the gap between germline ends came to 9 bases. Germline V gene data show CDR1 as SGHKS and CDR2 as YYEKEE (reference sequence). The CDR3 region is CASSFGSGETQYF. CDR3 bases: TGTGCCAGCAGCTTTGGGTCGGGAGAGACCCAGTACTTC.

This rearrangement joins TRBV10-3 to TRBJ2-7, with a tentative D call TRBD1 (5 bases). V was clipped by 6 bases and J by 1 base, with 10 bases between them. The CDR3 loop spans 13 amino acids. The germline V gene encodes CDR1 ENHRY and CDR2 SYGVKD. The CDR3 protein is CAISATVSYEQYF. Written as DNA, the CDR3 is TGTGCCATCAGCGCGACAGTGTCCTACGAGCAGTACTTC.

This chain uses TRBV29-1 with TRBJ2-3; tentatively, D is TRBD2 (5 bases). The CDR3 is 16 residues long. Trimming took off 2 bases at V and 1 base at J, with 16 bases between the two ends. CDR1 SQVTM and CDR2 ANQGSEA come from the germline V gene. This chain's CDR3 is CSVESGSYPGTDTQYF. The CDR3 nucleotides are TGCAGCGTTGAATCGGGGTCTTACCCAGGCACAGATACGCAGTATTTT.

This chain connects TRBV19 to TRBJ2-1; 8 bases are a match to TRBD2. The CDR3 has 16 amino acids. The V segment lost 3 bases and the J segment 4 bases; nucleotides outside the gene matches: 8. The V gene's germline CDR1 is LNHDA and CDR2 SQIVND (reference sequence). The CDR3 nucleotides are TGTGCCAGTAGTATTCGACCAGCGGGGGCTTACAATGAGCAGTTCTTC. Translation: CASSIRPAGAYNEQFF.